The 30 T cell receptor beta chains in this list originate from one sample, sequenced in a study of blood T cell repertoires in COVID-19. Clones were read by immunoSEQ multiplex PCR, and TCRdb kept only the in-frame ones, dropping some. The sample lists around 260,000 clones; 75% to 95% were seen once. Material for sequencing was PBMCs or T cells enriched from blood (not recorded which). The receptors were sampled from a woman aged 30 to 39 who had recovered from COVID-19.

The CDR3 region is CSVESNSGRVNEQFF. The CDR3 DNA follows: TGCAGCGTTGAATCGAATAGCGGGAGGGTTAATGAGCAGTTCTTC. The chain is built from TRBV29-1 and TRBJ2-1, with TRBD2 matching over 11 bases. J gave up 7 bases and V 2 bases, and 7 bases lay outside the gene matches. Germline assignment: CDR1 SQVTM and CDR2 ANQGSEA. CDR3 size: 15 residues.

The chain links TRBV9 to TRBJ2-1, with D unclear. The CDR3 covers 15 residues. Germline V lookup: CDR1 SGDLS, CDR2 YYNGEE. Trimming took 0 bases from V and 3 from J, leaving 10 bases between them. The CDR3 spells CASSVEIGFYNEQFF. The CDR3 DNA reads TGTGCCAGCAGCGTAGAAATTGGCTTCTACAATGAGCAGTTCTTC.

This clone was seen a handful of times. The genes are TRBV29-1 and TRBJ2-2; D is possibly TRBD2 (6 bases). Germline values: CDR1 SQVTM, CDR2 ANQGSEA. The V end was cut by 2 bases, the J end by 6 bases, with 19 bases between. This CDR3 comprises 16 residues. This chain's CDR3 is CSVERISAGFAGELFF. CDR3 DNA sequence: TGCAGCGTTGAAAGGATAAGTGCGGGGTTCGCCGGGGAGCTGTTTTTT.

V is TRBV19 and J is TRBJ2-1, with TRBD2 matching 9 bases. Germline V gene sequence: CDR1 LNHDA, CDR2 SQIVND (reference sequence). Trimming at V came to 5 bases and at J to 2 bases, leaving 4 bases not matched to a gene. CDR3 size: 15 residues. As DNA, the CDR3 is TGTGCCAGTAGTGTAGCGGGAGAGGCCTACAATGAGCAGTTCTTC. Its translation: CASSVAGEAYNEQFF.

The chain couples TRBV7-2 to TRBJ2-2; D call uncertain. Germline CDR1 reads SGHTA; CDR2 reads FQGNSA. CDR3 length: 18 residues. Trimming cost V 5 bases and J 5 bases, with 24 bases left between them. The CDR3 nucleotides are TGTGCCAGCAGCCTGGGTGGGCAACCCAAATATACAACCGGGGAGCTGTTTTTT. Translating it yields CASSLGGQPKYTTGELFF.

The chain couples TRBV24-1 to TRBJ2-7; 8 bases are shared with TRBD2. J gave up 0 bases and V 5 bases, and 2 bases lay outside the gene matches. CDR1 is KGHDR and CDR2 is SFDVKD in the germline V gene. The CDR3 covers 14 residues. CDR3 region: CATSASGSSYEQYF. As DNA, the CDR3 is TGTGCCACCAGTGCGAGCGGGAGCTCCTACGAGCAGTACTTC.

This clone was counted only a few times. This chain joins TRBV6-5 and TRBJ1-4, with 10 bases lining up with TRBD1. From germline, CDR1 is MNHEY and CDR2 SVGAGI. The CDR3 extends over 15 amino acids. The J segment lost 0 bases and the V segment lost 6 bases, leaving 1 base of the junction unmatched. CDR3 sequence reads: CASRGTGATNEKLFF. The CDR3 DNA reads as TGTGCCAGCAGGGGGACAGGGGCAACTAATGAAAAACTGTTTTTT.

The chain has TRBV6-2 or TRBV6-3 and TRBJ2-5, with 7 positions matching TRBD1. The V segment lost 2 bases and the J segment 5 bases; nucleotides outside the gene matches: 5. CDR3 length: 14 amino acids. The germline V gene encodes CDR1 MNHEY and CDR2 SVGEGT. CDR3 in amino acids: CASSYRGLRETQYF. CDR3 coding DNA: TGTGCCAGCAGTTACAGGGGGCTAAGGGAGACCCAGTACTTC.

The chain recombines TRBV10-3 with TRBJ2-7; D is possibly TRBD2 (7 bases). Germline loops: CDR1 ENHRY, CDR2 SYGVKD. The germline V and J ends were trimmed by 8 bases and 4 bases, with 18 bases remaining between them. The CDR3 has 14 amino acids. The CDR3 region is CAIWSGGIGYEQYF. Here the CDR3 DNA reads TGTGCCATCTGGTCGGGGGGCATAGGGTACGAGCAGTACTTC.

The genes are TRBV27 and TRBJ2-3; 9 bases line up with TRBD1. This CDR3 contains 13 residues. V lost 8 bases, J lost 7 bases, and 7 bases stayed unmatched. In germline, CDR1 is MNHEY, CDR2 SMNVEV (reference sequence). The CDR3 reads CASWDRVINTQYF. DNA for the CDR3: TGTGCCAGCTGGGACAGGGTAATAAATACGCAGTATTTT.

V usage is TRBV2 and J usage is TRBJ2-3; D is possibly TRBD2 (6 bases). This CDR3 is built from 15 residues. Germline CDR1 is SNHLY and CDR2 is FYNNEI. V was clipped by 2 bases and J by 0 bases, with 9 bases between them. This CDR3 is CASSEPGTSTDTQYF. DNA for the CDR3: TGTGCCAGCAGTGAACCAGGGACTAGCACAGATACGCAGTATTTT.

The V call is TRBV7-9, the J call TRBJ2-4; a possible D gene is TRBD2 (6 bases). Trimming took 3 bases from V and 1 from J, leaving 16 bases between them. The CDR3 has 17 residues. Germline loops: CDR1 SEHNR, CDR2 FQNEAQ (reference sequence). The CDR3 nucleotides read TGTGCCAGCAGCTTCCAGGGCGGGATGGGTGCCAAAAACATTCAGTACTTC. It codes for CASSFQGGMGAKNIQYF.

The chain is built from TRBV2 and TRBJ2-1; 11 positions agree with TRBD2. V lost 7 bases to trimming and J lost 8 bases; unmatched junction nucleotides: 13. This CDR3 is 16 amino acids long. Germline V CDR1 and CDR2: SNHLY, FYNNEI. The CDR3 loop is CASKPPSGRTRDEQFF. The CDR3 DNA reads TGTGCCAGCAAGCCCCCTAGCGGGAGGACCAGGGATGAGCAGTTCTTC. Complete variable domain (other parts from reference TRBV2 and TRBJ2-1): EPEVTQTPSHQVTQMGQEVILRCVPISNHLYFYWYRQILGQKVEFLVSFYNNEISEKSEIFDDQFSVERPDGSNFTLKIRSTKLEDSAMYFCASKPPSGRTRDEQFFGPGTRLTVL.

The chain recombines TRBV6-6 with TRBJ2-7, with 9 bases that match TRBD1. The CDR3 runs 16 residues. Germline loops: CDR1 MNHNY, CDR2 SVGAGI (reference sequence). Trimming removed 2 bases from V and 2 bases from J; junction bases left unmatched: 7. The CDR3 region has the DNA TGTGCCAGCAGTTACCCTCCGGGACAGGGTACCTACGAGCAGTACTTC. This codes for CASSYPPGQGTYEQYF.

The chain combines TRBV11-3 with TRBJ2-6; 9 bases are shared with TRBD1. V gave up 5 bases and J gave up 1 base; unmatched junction bases: 6. Germline V gives CDR1 SGHNT, CDR2 YENEEA. The CDR3 spans 17 residues. CDR3 protein: CASSPGTGKSGANVLTF. CDR3 bases: TGTGCCAGCAGCCCCGGGACAGGGAAGTCTGGGGCCAACGTCCTGACTTTC.

This clone was counted a single time. V gene TRBV5-1 combines with J gene TRBJ2-1; D is uncertain. Germline V gene sequence: CDR1 SGHRS, CDR2 YFSETQ. The CDR3 spans 12 residues. The V end was cut by 0 bases, the J end by 6 bases, with 4 bases between. The CDR3: CASSLERNEQFF. CDR3 DNA: TGCGCCAGCAGCTTGGAGCGCAATGAGCAGTTCTTC. Full variable domain (missing parts from reference TRBV5-1 and TRBJ2-1): KAGVTQTPRYLIKTRGQQVTLSCSPISGHRSVSWYQQTPGQGLQFLFEYFSETQRNKGNFPGRFSGRQFSNSRSEMNVSTLELGDSALYLCASSLERNEQFFGPGTRLTVL.

The chain is built from TRBV28 and TRBJ2-1; weak D call: TRBD1 (6 bases). Deletions cut 5 bases from V and 0 bases from J, with 8 bases between. The CDR3 is 14 residues long. Germline V lookup: CDR1 MDHEN, CDR2 SYDVKM. CDR3 DNA: TGTGCCAGCAGTGGACAGAACTCCTACAATGAGCAGTTCTTC. It translates to CASSGQNSYNEQFF.

This rearrangement joins TRBV19 to TRBJ2-2; 9 bases align to TRBD1. Trimming cost V 4 bases and J 3 bases; bases outside gene matches: 9. Germline CDR1 reads LNHDA; CDR2 reads SQIVND (reference sequence). The CDR3 covers 17 residues. The CDR3 DNA is TGTGCCAGTAGTAAGGGACCACAGGGGGCCCACACCGGGGAGCTGTTTTTT. This gives the protein CASSKGPQGAHTGELFF.

The chain is built from TRBV11-2 and TRBJ1-6; a weak D match, TRBD1 (5 bases). This CDR3 contains 13 residues. The V end was cut by 5 bases, the J end by 9 bases, with 11 bases between. The germline gives CDR1 SGHAT, CDR2 FQNNGV. The CDR3, as DNA: TGTGCCAGCAGCAGGGGAGGAGGTTCACCCCTCCACTTT. Protein product: CASSRGGGSPLHF.

V gene TRBV5-6 combines with J gene TRBJ1-1; D gene uncertain. CDR1 SGHDT and CDR2 YYEEEE come from the germline V gene. The V end was cut by 1 base, the J end by 4 bases, with 17 bases between. The CDR3 extends over 16 amino acids. CDR3 in amino acids: CASSLNAGSIGTEAFF. The CDR3, as DNA: TGTGCCAGCAGCTTGAACGCGGGGAGTATTGGCACTGAAGCTTTCTTT.

This CDR3 is CASSGPRNIQYF. The CDR3 nucleotides are TGTGCCAGCAGCGGGCCGAGAAACATTCAGTACTTC. V is TRBV6-2 or TRBV6-3 and J is TRBJ2-4, with D hard to call. Germline V CDR1 and CDR2: MNHEY, SVGEGT. Trimming pared 6 bases from V and 6 bases from J, leaving 9 bases between. CDR3 size: 12 residues.

This chain connects TRBV15 to TRBJ2-2, with D uncertain. Germline V gene lookup returns CDR1 LNHNV and CDR2 YYDKDF (reference sequence). The CDR3 has 15 amino acids. V lost 4 bases and J lost 0, with 9 bases in between. CDR3 DNA sequence: TGTGCCACCAGCAACGGAGACGCGAACACCGGGGAGCTGTTTTTT. Translated: CATSNGDANTGELFF.

On this clone itself: The junction differs from germline at one of its ends, possibly a read error. The V gene is TRBV5-1, the J gene TRBJ1-1, with D maybe TRBD1 (6 bases). CDR1 and CDR2 (germline): SGHRS, YFSETQ. This CDR3 region has 13 residues. CDR3 sequence reads: CASRLDSTDEAFF. Written as DNA, the CDR3 is TGCGCCAGCAGATTGGACAGCACTGATGAAGCTTTCTTT.

The chain joins TRBV5-1 to TRBJ2-1; D possibly corresponds to TRBD1 (5 bases). This CDR3 contains 15 residues. V lost 2 bases to trimming and J lost 4 bases, with 13 bases between them. Germline values: CDR1 SGHRS, CDR2 YFSETQ. CDR3 sequence: CASSLGDSLYNEQFF. The CDR3 DNA reads as TGCGCCAGCAGCTTAGGAGACAGCCTTTACAATGAGCAGTTCTTC.

The chain uses TRBV10-3 and TRBJ2-2; weak D call: TRBD2 (6 bases). The ends were cut back, 3 bases at V and 5 bases at J, with 7 bases in the middle. CDR3 length equals 13 residues. From germline, CDR1 is ENHRY and CDR2 SYGVKD. The CDR3 loop reads CAISERGTGELFF. CDR3 DNA sequence: TGTGCCATCAGTGAACGGGGGACCGGGGAGCTGTTTTTT.

A few counts support this clone. In DNA form, the CDR3 reads TGTGCCAGCACCCTGAACTATGGCTACACCTTC. Protein: CASTLNYGYTF. This rearrangement joins TRBV21-1 to TRBJ1-2. TRBV21-1 is a pseudogene segment. There are 11 residues in the CDR3.

V gene TRBV5-6 combines with J gene TRBJ1-1; 8 bases are shared with TRBD1. Germline values: CDR1 SGHDT, CDR2 YYEEEE. Trimming cost V 4 bases and J 7 bases; bases outside gene matches: 6. This CDR3 comprises 13 residues. The CDR3 DNA reads as TGTGCCAGCAGCCCTACCGGGACAGGTGAAGCTTTCTTT. Translation: CASSPTGTGEAFF.

J is TRBJ2-5 and V is TRBV4-1, with D tentatively TRBD1 (6 bases). From germline, CDR1 is MGHRA and CDR2 YSYEKL. Deletions cut 4 bases from V and 2 bases from J, with 11 bases between. The CDR3 covers 14 residues. CDR3 in DNA: TGCGCCAGCAGCCTCACAGGGTTACAAGAGACCCAGTACTTC. It specifies CASSLTGLQETQYF.

In this sample, this clone turned up a few times. This chain links TRBV6-4 with TRBJ2-1; 7 nucleotides align to TRBD2. The CDR3 has 13 amino acids. In germline, CDR1 is MRHNA, CDR2 SNTAGT. V lost 3 bases to trimming and J lost 6 bases; unmatched junction nucleotides: 2. The CDR3 DNA reads TGTGCCAGCAGTGAGCGGGAGTCCAATGAGCAGTTCTTC. This encodes CASSERESNEQFF.

The rearrangement joins TRBV5-1 to TRBJ2-7; the match to TRBD2 covers 10 bases. The ends lost 0 bases at V and 7 bases at J; junction bases unmatched: 10. Germline V gene sequence: CDR1 SGHRS, CDR2 YFSETQ. CDR3 length: 16 residues. CDR3 DNA sequence: TGCGCCAGCAGCTTGGGGAAACTAGCGGGATCCGATGAGCAGTACTTC. Amino acid sequence: CASSLGKLAGSDEQYF.